Here is one T cell receptor beta chain with its context. The data derive from a study of blood T cell repertoires in COVID-19. About the study: The samples span acute and convalescent COVID-19 from the United States, Italy and Spain. Sources were T cells, B-cell-depleted T cells, or PBMCs; the material itself was cDNA or gDNA.

As processed by the authors: Amplification from reference gene primers served as the basis for estimated nucleated cell counts. The repertoire was sequenced with immunoSEQ multiplex PCR; TCRdb's copy has only in-frame clones and lacks some. For V, J and clone size, that table is used; D and trimming come from the DNA. This sample has about 150,000 clones, with about 80% found just once. V lost 5 bases and J lost 1; bases outside the gene matches: 8. In germline, CDR1 is KGHSH, CDR2 LQKENI. The CDR3 is made up of 16 amino acids. Material for sequencing was peripheral blood. The chain joins TRBV18 to TRBJ1-3, with 7 bases matching TRBD1. The TCR sequence derives from a woman at least 80 years old with acute or convalescent COVID-19. CDR3 coding DNA: TGTGCCAGCTCAGTTCGACAGGGAGAATCTGGAAACACCATATATTTT. Translation: CASSVRQGESGNTIYF. Together with reference TRBV18 and TRBJ1-3, the CDR3 gives the full variable domain: NAGVMQNPRHLVRRRGQEARLRCSPMKGHSHVYWYRQLPEEGLKFMVYLQKENIIDESGMPKERFSAEFPKEGPSILRIQQVVRGDSAAYFCASSVRQGESGNTIYFGEGSWLTVV.